These T cell receptor beta chains were read from a single sample in a study of blood T cells in healthy people across ages. TCRdb reprocessed the 5' RACE reads via MiXCR and lists one record per CDR3 protein. The table lists about 760,000 distinct CDR3 sequences, approximately 25% of them singletons. This sample also belongs to another study, concerning T cells of mothers and their children.

The sample was blood. These receptor sequences come from a boy aged 10-17 years in good health. Both conserved end residues are part of each CDR3. Fields, in order: V gene, clone size, D gene, J gene, CDR3 protein, CDR3 DNA. A D gene is named only where the DNA matches it firmly. Clone size is shown for a subset of rows, as once, few, many or a class of expanded clone.

v_call: TRBV6-6
clone_size: -
d_call: -
j_call: TRBJ2-7
cdr3_aa: CASNGGSYEQYF
cdr3_nt: TGTGCCAGCAATGGTGGCTCCTACGAGCAGTACTTC

v_call: TRBV7-2
clone_size: -
d_call: -
j_call: TRBJ1-3
cdr3_aa: CASSLGNRNTIYF
cdr3_nt: TGTGCCAGCAGCTTGGGGAATCGAAACACCATATATTTT

v_call: TRBV7-9
clone_size: few
d_call: TRBD2
j_call: TRBJ2-3
cdr3_aa: CASSLVPSGGADTQYF
cdr3_nt: TGTGCCAGCAGCTTAGTCCCTAGCGGGGGGGCAGATACGCAGTATTTT

v_call: TRBV7-2
clone_size: -
d_call: TRBD1
j_call: TRBJ2-5
cdr3_aa: CASSSGTGQQETQYF
cdr3_nt: TGTGCCAGCAGCTCCGGGACAGGGCAGCAAGAGACCCAGTACTTC

v_call: TRBV12-3/TRBV12-4
clone_size: few
d_call: -
j_call: TRBJ2-5
cdr3_aa: CASGRGMGETQYF
cdr3_nt: TGTGCCAGCGGCAGGGGCATGGGCGAGACCCAGTACTTC

v_call: TRBV29-1
clone_size: -
d_call: -
j_call: TRBJ1-4
cdr3_aa: CSVPGTEDATNEKLFF
cdr3_nt: TGCAGCGTCCCCGGGACCGAAGATGCAACTAATGAAAAACTGTTTTTT

v_call: TRBV28
clone_size: -
d_call: TRBD1
j_call: TRBJ2-6
cdr3_aa: CASRLTGTGSSGANVLTF
cdr3_nt: TGTGCCAGCAGACTAACCGGGACAGGGAGCTCTGGGGCCAACGTCCTGACTTTC

v_call: TRBV7-3
clone_size: few
d_call: -
j_call: TRBJ1-1
cdr3_aa: CASSLMRDTEAFF
cdr3_nt: TGTGCCAGCAGCTTAATGAGGGACACTGAAGCTTTCTTT

v_call: TRBV11-3
clone_size: few
d_call: -
j_call: TRBJ2-2
cdr3_aa: CASSLDEGGELFF
cdr3_nt: TGTGCCAGCAGCTTAGATGAGGGCGGGGAGCTGTTTTTT

v_call: TRBV5-1
clone_size: -
d_call: TRBD1
j_call: TRBJ1-1
cdr3_aa: CASSPTGSEAFF
cdr3_nt: TGCGCCAGCAGTCCGACAGGGTCTGAAGCTTTCTTT

v_call: TRBV5-1
clone_size: -
d_call: TRBD2
j_call: TRBJ2-7
cdr3_aa: CASSGGLAGVGYEQYF
cdr3_nt: TGCGCCAGCAGCGGAGGACTAGCGGGAGTTGGATACGAGCAGTACTTC

v_call: TRBV6-2/TRBV6-3
clone_size: -
d_call: -
j_call: TRBJ2-1
cdr3_aa: CASSYATGSSNEQFF
cdr3_nt: TGTGCCAGCAGTTACGCAACGGGATCAAGCAATGAGCAGTTCTTC

v_call: TRBV6-6
clone_size: -
d_call: TRBD2
j_call: TRBJ2-7
cdr3_aa: CASSLLPVSGEGQYF
cdr3_nt: TGTGCCAGCAGTCTTCTCCCCGTCTCCGGGGAGGGGCAGTACTTC

v_call: TRBV29-1
clone_size: -
d_call: -
j_call: TRBJ2-2
cdr3_aa: CSVEDAVTGELFF
cdr3_nt: TGCAGCGTTGAAGATGCAGTCACCGGGGAGCTGTTTTTT

v_call: TRBV7-9
clone_size: -
d_call: TRBD1
j_call: TRBJ2-7
cdr3_aa: CASSFGMGQLSYEQYF
cdr3_nt: TGTGCCAGCAGCTTCGGTATGGGACAGCTTTCCTACGAGCAGTACTTC

v_call: TRBV12-3/TRBV12-4
clone_size: -
d_call: -
j_call: TRBJ2-7
cdr3_aa: CASSPWTARYEQYF
cdr3_nt: TGTGCCAGCAGTCCTTGGACAGCGCGCTACGAGCAGTACTTC

v_call: TRBV12-3/TRBV12-4
clone_size: few
d_call: TRBD2
j_call: TRBJ2-5
cdr3_aa: CASSLTAGVIETQYF
cdr3_nt: TGTGCCAGCAGCTTAACGGCGGGGGTAATAGAGACCCAGTACTTC

v_call: TRBV6-6
clone_size: -
d_call: -
j_call: TRBJ1-4
cdr3_aa: CASSSRGAGDEKLFF
cdr3_nt: TGTGCCAGCAGTTCAAGGGGGGCTGGCGATGAAAAACTGTTTTTT

v_call: TRBV2
clone_size: -
d_call: TRBD2
j_call: TRBJ2-1
cdr3_aa: CASSDSLAGSPNNEQFF
cdr3_nt: TGTGCCAGCAGTGATTCGCTAGCGGGATCCCCTAACAATGAGCAGTTCTTC

v_call: TRBV7-8
clone_size: -
d_call: -
j_call: TRBJ2-6
cdr3_aa: CASSLRRVSWANVLTF
cdr3_nt: TGTGCCAGCAGCTTACGCAGGGTTTCTTGGGCCAACGTCCTGACTTTC

v_call: TRBV4-1
clone_size: few
d_call: -
j_call: TRBJ2-7
cdr3_aa: CASSQDGTFSYEQYF
cdr3_nt: TGCGCCAGCAGCCAAGACGGGACCTTCTCCTACGAGCAGTACTTC

v_call: TRBV29-1
clone_size: few
d_call: -
j_call: TRBJ2-5
cdr3_aa: CSVEDWEWETQYF
cdr3_nt: TGCAGCGTTGAAGATTGGGAGTGGGAGACCCAGTACTTC

v_call: TRBV7-2
clone_size: few
d_call: -
j_call: TRBJ2-6
cdr3_aa: CASSAQSGANVLTF
cdr3_nt: TGTGCCAGCAGCGCCCAGTCTGGGGCCAACGTCCTGACTTTC

v_call: TRBV5-1
clone_size: many
d_call: -
j_call: TRBJ2-1
cdr3_aa: CASSSMDRGEQFF
cdr3_nt: TGCGCCAGCAGCTCCATGGATAGAGGCGAGCAGTTCTTC

v_call: TRBV29-1
clone_size: -
d_call: -
j_call: TRBJ1-1
cdr3_aa: CSVWTLMNTEAFF
cdr3_nt: TGCAGCGTTTGGACACTGATGAACACTGAAGCTTTCTTT

v_call: TRBV5-1
clone_size: few
d_call: -
j_call: TRBJ1-1
cdr3_aa: CASSLGQKNTEAFF
cdr3_nt: TGCGCCAGCAGCTTGGGTCAGAAGAACACTGAAGCTTTCTTT

v_call: TRBV7-2
clone_size: many
d_call: -
j_call: TRBJ1-3
cdr3_aa: CASSLGSLNSGNTIYF
cdr3_nt: TGTGCCAGCAGCTTAGGGTCCTTAAACTCTGGAAACACCATATATTTT

v_call: TRBV28
clone_size: few
d_call: -
j_call: TRBJ1-4
cdr3_aa: CASNRRGTNEKLFF
cdr3_nt: TGTGCCAGCAATCGGCGTGGAACTAATGAAAAACTGTTTTTT

v_call: TRBV29-1
clone_size: -
d_call: TRBD2
j_call: TRBJ2-3
cdr3_aa: CSVEGEAGGDTQYF
cdr3_nt: TGCAGCGTTGAAGGGGAAGCGGGAGGGGATACGCAGTATTTT

v_call: TRBV21-1
clone_size: few
d_call: -
j_call: TRBJ2-5
cdr3_aa: CASSNRKMETQYF
cdr3_nt: TGTGCCAGCAGCAACCGGAAAATGGAGACCCAGTACTTC

v_call: TRBV27
clone_size: many
d_call: -
j_call: TRBJ2-3
cdr3_aa: CASSFLGGTDTQYF
cdr3_nt: TGTGCCAGCAGTTTTTTAGGGGGGACAGATACGCAGTATTTT

v_call: TRBV6-1
clone_size: -
d_call: -
j_call: TRBJ1-5
cdr3_aa: CASSDDGALGPQHF
cdr3_nt: TGTGCCAGCAGTGATGACGGGGCTCTGGGGCCCCAGCATTTT

v_call: TRBV9
clone_size: few
d_call: TRBD1
j_call: TRBJ2-7
cdr3_aa: CASSVGDRGYEQYF
cdr3_nt: TGTGCCAGCAGCGTAGGGGACAGGGGCTACGAGCAGTACTTC

v_call: TRBV27
clone_size: -
d_call: -
j_call: TRBJ2-1
cdr3_aa: CASSLIQGDEQFF
cdr3_nt: TGTGCCAGCAGTTTAATACAGGGTGATGAGCAGTTCTTC

v_call: TRBV3-1
clone_size: -
d_call: -
j_call: TRBJ1-4
cdr3_aa: CASSPRTVRNEKLFF
cdr3_nt: TGTGCCAGCAGCCCCCGGACAGTCCGTAATGAAAAACTGTTTTTT

v_call: TRBV29-1
clone_size: few
d_call: TRBD2
j_call: TRBJ2-7
cdr3_aa: CSVGLAGIYEQYF
cdr3_nt: TGCAGCGTTGGACTAGCGGGAATCTACGAGCAGTACTTC

v_call: TRBV25-1
clone_size: -
d_call: -
j_call: TRBJ2-3
cdr3_aa: CASSELGDSTDTQYF
cdr3_nt: TGTGCCAGCAGTGAACTTGGGGATAGCACAGATACGCAGTATTTT

v_call: TRBV24-1
clone_size: few
d_call: -
j_call: TRBJ2-1
cdr3_aa: CATSPPSSYNEQFF
cdr3_nt: TGTGCCACCAGTCCTCCGAGCTCCTACAATGAGCAGTTCTTC

v_call: TRBV5-6
clone_size: few
d_call: -
j_call: TRBJ1-4
cdr3_aa: CASSLDRGEKLFF
cdr3_nt: TGTGCCAGCAGCTTAGATCGTGGAGAAAAACTGTTTTTT

v_call: TRBV3-1
clone_size: -
d_call: -
j_call: TRBJ2-5
cdr3_aa: CASSQEDNEEETQYF
cdr3_nt: TGTGCCAGCAGCCAAGAGGACAATGAGGAAGAGACCCAGTACTTC

v_call: TRBV7-2
clone_size: few
d_call: -
j_call: TRBJ2-7
cdr3_aa: CASSWPGGEQYF
cdr3_nt: TGTGCCAGCAGCTGGCCTGGGGGGGAGCAGTACTTC

v_call: TRBV7-9
clone_size: few
d_call: -
j_call: TRBJ2-1
cdr3_aa: CASRLKNNEQFF
cdr3_nt: TGTGCCAGCAGGCTGAAGAACAATGAGCAGTTCTTC

v_call: TRBV7-2
clone_size: -
d_call: -
j_call: TRBJ1-4
cdr3_aa: CASSLRKAAGTNEKLFF
cdr3_nt: TGTGCCAGCAGCTTACGGAAGGCGGCAGGGACCAATGAAAAACTGTTTTTT

v_call: TRBV25-1
clone_size: -
d_call: -
j_call: TRBJ2-7
cdr3_aa: CASSDLGNAYEQYF
cdr3_nt: TGTGCCAGCAGTGATCTAGGGAACGCCTACGAGCAGTACTTC

v_call: TRBV3-1
clone_size: -
d_call: TRBD1
j_call: TRBJ2-7
cdr3_aa: CASSQSGTGGVPTYEQYF
cdr3_nt: TGTGCCAGCAGCCAGTCCGGGACAGGGGGAGTACCTACCTACGAGCAGTACTTC

v_call: TRBV4-3
clone_size: few
d_call: -
j_call: TRBJ2-7
cdr3_aa: CASSQSRLVYEQYF
cdr3_nt: TGCGCCAGCAGCCAATCGAGACTAGTCTACGAGCAGTACTTC

v_call: TRBV7-9
clone_size: few
d_call: -
j_call: TRBJ2-5
cdr3_aa: CASSLVQGGIETQYF
cdr3_nt: TGTGCCAGCAGCTTAGTACAGGGTGGAATTGAGACCCAGTACTTC